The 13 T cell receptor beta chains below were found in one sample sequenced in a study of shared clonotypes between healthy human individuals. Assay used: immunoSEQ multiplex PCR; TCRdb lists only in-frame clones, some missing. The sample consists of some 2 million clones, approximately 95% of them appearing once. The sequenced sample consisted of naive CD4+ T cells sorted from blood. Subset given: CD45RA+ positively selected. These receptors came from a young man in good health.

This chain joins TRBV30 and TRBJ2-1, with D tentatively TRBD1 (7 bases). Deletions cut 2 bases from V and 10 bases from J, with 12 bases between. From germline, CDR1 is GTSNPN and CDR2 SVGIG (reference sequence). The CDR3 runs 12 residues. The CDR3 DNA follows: TGTGCCTGGAGTAATCAGGGGGGCGAGCAGTTCTTC. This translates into CAWSNQGGEQFF.

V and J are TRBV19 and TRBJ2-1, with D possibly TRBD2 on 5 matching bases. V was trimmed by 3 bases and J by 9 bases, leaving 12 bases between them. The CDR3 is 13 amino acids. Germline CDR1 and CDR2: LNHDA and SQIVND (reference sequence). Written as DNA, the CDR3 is TGTGCCAGTAGTATGGGTAACGGGGTTGAGCAGTTCTTC. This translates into CASSMGNGVEQFF.

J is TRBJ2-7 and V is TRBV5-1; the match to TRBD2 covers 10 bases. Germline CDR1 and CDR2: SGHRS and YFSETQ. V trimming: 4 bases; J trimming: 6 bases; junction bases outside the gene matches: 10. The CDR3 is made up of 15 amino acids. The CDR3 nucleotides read TGCGCCAGCAGCCTAACGGGACTAGCGAGCTCCGAGCAGTACTTC. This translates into CASSLTGLASSEQYF.

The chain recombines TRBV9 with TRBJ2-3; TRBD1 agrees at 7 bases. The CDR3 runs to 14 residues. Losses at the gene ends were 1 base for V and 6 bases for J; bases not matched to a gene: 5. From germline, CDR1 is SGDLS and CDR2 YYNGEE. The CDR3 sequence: CASSVIQGRDTQYF. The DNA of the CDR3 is TGTGCCAGCAGCGTAATACAGGGGCGGGATACGCAGTATTTT.

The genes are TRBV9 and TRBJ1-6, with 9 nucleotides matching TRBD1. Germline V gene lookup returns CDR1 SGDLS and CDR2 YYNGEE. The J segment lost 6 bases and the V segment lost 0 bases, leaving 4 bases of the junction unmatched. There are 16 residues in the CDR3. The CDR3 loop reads CASSVGGQGINSPLHF. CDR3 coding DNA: TGTGCCAGCAGCGTAGGAGGACAGGGGATTAATTCACCCCTCCACTTT.

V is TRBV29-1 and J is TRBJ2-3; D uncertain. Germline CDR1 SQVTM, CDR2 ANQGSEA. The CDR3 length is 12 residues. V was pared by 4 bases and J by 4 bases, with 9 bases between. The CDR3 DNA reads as TGCAGCGTTGGGGTCGAAGCAGATACGCAGTATTTT. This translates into CSVGVEADTQYF.

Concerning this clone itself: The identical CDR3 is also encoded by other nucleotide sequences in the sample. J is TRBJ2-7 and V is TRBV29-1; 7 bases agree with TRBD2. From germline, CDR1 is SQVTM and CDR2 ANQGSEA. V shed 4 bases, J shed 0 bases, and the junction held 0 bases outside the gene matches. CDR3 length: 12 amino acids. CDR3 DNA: TGCAGCGTTGGGGAGGGCTCCTACGAGCAGTACTTC. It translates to CSVGEGSYEQYF.

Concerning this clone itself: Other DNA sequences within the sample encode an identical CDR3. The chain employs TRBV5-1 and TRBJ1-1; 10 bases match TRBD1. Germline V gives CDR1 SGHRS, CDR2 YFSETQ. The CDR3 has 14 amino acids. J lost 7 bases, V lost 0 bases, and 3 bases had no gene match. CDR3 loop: CASSLGQGAGEAFF. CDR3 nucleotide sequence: TGCGCCAGCAGCTTGGGACAGGGGGCTGGTGAAGCTTTCTTT.

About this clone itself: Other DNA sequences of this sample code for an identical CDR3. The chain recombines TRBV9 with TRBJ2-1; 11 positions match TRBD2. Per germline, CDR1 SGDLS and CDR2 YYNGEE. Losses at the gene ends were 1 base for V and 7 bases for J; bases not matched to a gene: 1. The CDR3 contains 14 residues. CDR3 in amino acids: CASSVLAGGNEQFF. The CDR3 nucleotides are TGTGCCAGCAGCGTACTAGCGGGGGGAAATGAGCAGTTCTTC.

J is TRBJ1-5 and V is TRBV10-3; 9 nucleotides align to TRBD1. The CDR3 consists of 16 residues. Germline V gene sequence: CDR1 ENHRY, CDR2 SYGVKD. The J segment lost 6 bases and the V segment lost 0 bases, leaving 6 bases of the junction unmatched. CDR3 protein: CAISESNRGQGQPQHF. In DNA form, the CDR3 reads TGTGCCATCAGTGAGTCAAACAGGGGGCAAGGTCAGCCCCAGCATTTT.

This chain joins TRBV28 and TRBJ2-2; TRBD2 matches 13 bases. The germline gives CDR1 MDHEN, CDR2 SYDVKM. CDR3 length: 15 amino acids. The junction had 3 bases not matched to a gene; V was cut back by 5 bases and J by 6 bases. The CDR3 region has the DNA TGTGCCAGCAGTCTCGGACTAGCGGGAGCCGGGGAGCTGTTTTTT. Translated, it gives CASSLGLAGAGELFF.

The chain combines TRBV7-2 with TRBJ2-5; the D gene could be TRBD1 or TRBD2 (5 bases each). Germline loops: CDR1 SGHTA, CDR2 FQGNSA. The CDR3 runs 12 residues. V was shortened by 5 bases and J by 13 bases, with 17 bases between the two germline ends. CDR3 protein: CASSARSGGTYF. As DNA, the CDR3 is TGTGCCAGCAGCGCAAGGTCGGGTGGGACGTACTTC.

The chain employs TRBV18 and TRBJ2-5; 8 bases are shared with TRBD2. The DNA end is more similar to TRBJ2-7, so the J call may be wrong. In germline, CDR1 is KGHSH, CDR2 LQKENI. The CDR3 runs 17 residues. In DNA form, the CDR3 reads TGTGCCAGCTCACCACTAGATTTGGGCACTGCGGGGGGCGAGCAGTACTTC. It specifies CASSPLDLGTAGGEQYF.